This TCR beta chain was identified in a study of shared clonotypes between healthy human individuals. As to this clone: The antigen remains unidentified.

Broader study findings: Naive subsets generally exceeded memory subsets in estimated richness. Lower generation probabilities were found for non-shared clonotypes than for those shared by all four donors. Roughly 5.3% of naive CD4 clonotypes were common to a handful of donors.

The DNA input per sorted-subset replicate PCR was about 220 ng, corresponding to 32,000 or so T cell genomes. The data were produced by immunoSEQ multiplex PCR, yet TCRdb's version contains in-frame clones alone and is incomplete. The data hold roughly 2.2 million clones, with around 93% observed a single time. The V end was cut by 3 bases, the J end by 10 bases, with 13 bases between. The V gene's germline CDR1 is KGHSH and CDR2 LQKENI. The CDR3 covers 13 residues. Material for sequencing was naive CD4+ T cells from PBMCs. Subset indicated: CD45RA+ positively selected. The sequence was collected from a man between 18 and 35 years old in good health. Some clones in this sample may be carry-over from other donors' samples. J is TRBJ2-1 and V is TRBV18; possible D gene TRBD1, 5 bases. The CDR3 nucleotides read TGTGCCAGCTCACCCGCCCGAGACAGAGAGCAGTTCTTC. The encoded protein is CASSPARDREQFF.